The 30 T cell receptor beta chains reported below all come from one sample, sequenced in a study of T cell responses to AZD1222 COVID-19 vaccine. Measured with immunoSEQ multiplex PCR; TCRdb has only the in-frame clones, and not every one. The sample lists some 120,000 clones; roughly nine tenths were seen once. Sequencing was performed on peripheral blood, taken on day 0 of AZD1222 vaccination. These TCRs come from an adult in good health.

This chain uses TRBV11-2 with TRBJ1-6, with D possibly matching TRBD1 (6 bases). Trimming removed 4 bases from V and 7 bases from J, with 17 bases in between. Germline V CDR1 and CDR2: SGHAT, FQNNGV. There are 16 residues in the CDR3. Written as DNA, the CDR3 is TGTGCCAGCAGCTATATACGGACAGTCTTAAATTCACCCCTCCACTTT. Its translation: CASSYIRTVLNSPLHF.

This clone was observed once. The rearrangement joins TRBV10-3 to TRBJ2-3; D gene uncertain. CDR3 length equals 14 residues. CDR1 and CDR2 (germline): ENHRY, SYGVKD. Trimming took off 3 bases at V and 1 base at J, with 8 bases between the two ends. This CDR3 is CAISDSLGTDTQYF. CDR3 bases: TGTGCCATCAGTGACTCCCTAGGCACAGATACGCAGTATTTT.

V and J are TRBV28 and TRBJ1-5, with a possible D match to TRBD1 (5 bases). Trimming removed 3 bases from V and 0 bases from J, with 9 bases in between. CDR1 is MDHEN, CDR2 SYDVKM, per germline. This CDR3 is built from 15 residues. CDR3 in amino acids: CASSFRGGSNQPQHF. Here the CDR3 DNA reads TGTGCCAGCAGTTTCCGGGGGGGTAGCAATCAGCCCCAGCATTTT.

CDR3 protein: CASGHQRQSTEAFF. CDR3 bases: TGTGCCAGCGGCCACCAACGACAGAGCACTGAAGCTTTCTTT. This chain uses TRBV27 with TRBJ1-1; tentative D call: TRBD1 (5 bases). The germline V and J ends were trimmed by 8 bases and 4 bases, with 17 bases remaining between them. Germline V gene data show CDR1 as MNHEY and CDR2 as SMNVEV (reference sequence). This CDR3 spans 14 amino acids.

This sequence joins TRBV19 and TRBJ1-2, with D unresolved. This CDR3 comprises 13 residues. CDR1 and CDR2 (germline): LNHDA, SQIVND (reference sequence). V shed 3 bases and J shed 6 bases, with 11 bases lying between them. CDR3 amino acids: CASSIISGDGYTF. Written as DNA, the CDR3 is TGTGCCAGTAGTATTATTTCTGGGGATGGCTACACCTTC.

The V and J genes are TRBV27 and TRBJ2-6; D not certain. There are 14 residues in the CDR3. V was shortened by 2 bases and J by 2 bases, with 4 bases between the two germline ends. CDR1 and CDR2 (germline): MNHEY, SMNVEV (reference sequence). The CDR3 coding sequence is TGTGCCAGCAGTTTAGTTCCTGGGGCCAACGTCCTGACTTTC. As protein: CASSLVPGANVLTF.

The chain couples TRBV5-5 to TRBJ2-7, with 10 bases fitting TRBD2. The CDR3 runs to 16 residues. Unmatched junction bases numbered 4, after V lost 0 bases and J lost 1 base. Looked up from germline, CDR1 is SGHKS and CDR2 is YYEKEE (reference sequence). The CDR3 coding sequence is TGTGCCAGCAGCTTGGGACTAGCGGGCCGGTCCTACGAGCAGTACTTC. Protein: CASSLGLAGRSYEQYF.

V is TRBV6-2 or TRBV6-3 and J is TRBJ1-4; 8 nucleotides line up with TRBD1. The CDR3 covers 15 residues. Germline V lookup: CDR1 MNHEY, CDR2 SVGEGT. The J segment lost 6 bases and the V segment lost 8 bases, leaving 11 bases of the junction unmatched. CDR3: CASRPLTGAYEKLFF. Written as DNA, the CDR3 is TGTGCCAGCCGCCCCTTGACAGGGGCTTATGAAAAACTGTTTTTT.

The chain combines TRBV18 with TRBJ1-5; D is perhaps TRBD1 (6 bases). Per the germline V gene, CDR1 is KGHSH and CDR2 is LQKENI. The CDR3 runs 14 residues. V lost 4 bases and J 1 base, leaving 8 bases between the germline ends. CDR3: CASSQGVSNQPQHF. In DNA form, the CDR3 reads TGTGCCAGCTCACAGGGGGTCAGCAATCAGCCCCAGCATTTT.

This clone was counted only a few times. CDR3 loop: CASSEKTTDTQYF. DNA for the CDR3: TGTGCCAGCAGTGAAAAGACCACAGATACGCAGTATTTT. V is TRBV6-4 and J is TRBJ2-3, with unresolved D. V lost 3 bases, J lost 2 bases, and 6 bases lay in between. The CDR3 consists of 13 residues. Germline V lookup: CDR1 MRHNA, CDR2 SNTAGT.

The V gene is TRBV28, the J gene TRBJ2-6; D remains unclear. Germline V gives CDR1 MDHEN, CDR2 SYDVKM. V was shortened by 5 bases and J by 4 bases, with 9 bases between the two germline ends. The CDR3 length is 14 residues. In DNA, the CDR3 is TGTGCCAGCAGTCAATCTATGGGGGCCAACGTCCTGACTTTC. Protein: CASSQSMGANVLTF.

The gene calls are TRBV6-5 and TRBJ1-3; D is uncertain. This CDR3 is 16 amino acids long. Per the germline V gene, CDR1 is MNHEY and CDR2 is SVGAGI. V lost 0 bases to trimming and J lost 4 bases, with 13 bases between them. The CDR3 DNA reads TGTGCCAGCAGTTACTCGATCGGCTCCCGGGGAAACACCATATATTTT. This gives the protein CASSYSIGSRGNTIYF.

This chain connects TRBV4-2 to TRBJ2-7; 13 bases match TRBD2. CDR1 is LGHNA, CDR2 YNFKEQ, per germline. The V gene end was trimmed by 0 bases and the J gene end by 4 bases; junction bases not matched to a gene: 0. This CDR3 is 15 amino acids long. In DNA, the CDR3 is TGTGCCAGCAGCCAAGAGACTAGCGGGGGGTACGAGCAGTACTTC. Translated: CASSQETSGGYEQYF.

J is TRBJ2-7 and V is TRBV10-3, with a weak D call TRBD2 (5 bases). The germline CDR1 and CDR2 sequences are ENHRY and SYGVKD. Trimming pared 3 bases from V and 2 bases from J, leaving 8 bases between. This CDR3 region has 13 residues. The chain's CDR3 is CAISDEGPYEQYF. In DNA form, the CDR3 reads TGTGCCATCAGTGATGAGGGCCCCTACGAGCAGTACTTC.

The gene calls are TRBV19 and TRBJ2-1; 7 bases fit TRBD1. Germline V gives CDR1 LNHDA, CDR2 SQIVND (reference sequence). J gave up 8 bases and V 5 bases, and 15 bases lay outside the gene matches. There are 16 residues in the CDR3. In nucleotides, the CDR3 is TGTGCCAGTAGTTGGAAAGGCAACAGGGGAGTTGATGAGCAGTTCTTC. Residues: CASSWKGNRGVDEQFF.

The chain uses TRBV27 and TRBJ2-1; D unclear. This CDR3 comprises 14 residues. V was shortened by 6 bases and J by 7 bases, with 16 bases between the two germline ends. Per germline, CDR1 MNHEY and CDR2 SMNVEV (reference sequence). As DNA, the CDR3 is TGTGCCAGCAGGCCGTATGCTTCGATTAATGAGCAGTTCTTC. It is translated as CASRPYASINEQFF.

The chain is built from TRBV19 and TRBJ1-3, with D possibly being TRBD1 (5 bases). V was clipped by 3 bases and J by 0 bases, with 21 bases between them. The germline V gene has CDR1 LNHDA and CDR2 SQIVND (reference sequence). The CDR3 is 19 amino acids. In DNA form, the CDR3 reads TGTGCCAGTAGTATGAGAAAATCCACCCGACAGCACTCTGGAAACACCATATATTTT. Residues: CASSMRKSTRQHSGNTIYF.

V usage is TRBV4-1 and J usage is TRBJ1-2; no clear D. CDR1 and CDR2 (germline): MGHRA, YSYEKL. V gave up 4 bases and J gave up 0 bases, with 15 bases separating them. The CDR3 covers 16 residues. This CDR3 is CASSLLQGLANYGYTF. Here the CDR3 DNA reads TGCGCCAGCAGCCTCCTTCAAGGGTTGGCTAACTATGGCTACACCTTC.

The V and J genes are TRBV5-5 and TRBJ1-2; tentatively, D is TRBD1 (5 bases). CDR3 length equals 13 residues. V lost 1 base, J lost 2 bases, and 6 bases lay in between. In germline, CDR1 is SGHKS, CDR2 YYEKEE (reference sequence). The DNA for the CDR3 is TGTGCCAGCAGCTTGTGGGGCAACTATGGCTACACCTTC. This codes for CASSLWGNYGYTF.

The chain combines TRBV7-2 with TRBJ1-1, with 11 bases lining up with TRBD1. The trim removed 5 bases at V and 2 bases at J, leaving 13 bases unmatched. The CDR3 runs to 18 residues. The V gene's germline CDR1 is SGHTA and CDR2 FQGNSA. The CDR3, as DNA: TGTGCCAGCAGCCCCCGTATGGGGACAGGGGGGAGTAACACTGAAGCTTTCTTT. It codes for CASSPRMGTGGSNTEAFF.

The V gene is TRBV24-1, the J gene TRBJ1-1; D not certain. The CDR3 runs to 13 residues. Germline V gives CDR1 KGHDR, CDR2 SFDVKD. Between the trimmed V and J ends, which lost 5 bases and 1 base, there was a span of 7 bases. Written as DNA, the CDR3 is TGTGCCACCAGTGCCCTCGGGAACACTGAAGCTTTCTTT. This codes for CATSALGNTEAFF.

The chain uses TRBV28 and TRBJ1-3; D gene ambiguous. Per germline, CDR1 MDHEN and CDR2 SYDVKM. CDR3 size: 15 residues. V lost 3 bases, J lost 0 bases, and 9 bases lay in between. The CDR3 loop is CASSLFDGSGNTIYF. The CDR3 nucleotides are TGTGCCAGCAGTTTGTTTGACGGCTCTGGAAACACCATATATTTT.

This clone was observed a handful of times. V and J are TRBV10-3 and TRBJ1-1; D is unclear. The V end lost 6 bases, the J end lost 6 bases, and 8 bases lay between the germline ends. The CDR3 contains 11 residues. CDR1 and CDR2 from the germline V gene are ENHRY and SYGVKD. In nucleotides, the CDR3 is TGTGCCATCAGCCGGGGTCCTGAAGCTTTCTTT. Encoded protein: CAISRGPEAFF.

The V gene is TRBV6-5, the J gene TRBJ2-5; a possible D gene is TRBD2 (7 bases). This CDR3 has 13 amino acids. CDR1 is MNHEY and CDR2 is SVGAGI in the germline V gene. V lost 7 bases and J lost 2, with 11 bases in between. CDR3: CASNRGAQETQYF. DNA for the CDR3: TGTGCCAGCAATCGGGGGGCTCAAGAGACCCAGTACTTC.

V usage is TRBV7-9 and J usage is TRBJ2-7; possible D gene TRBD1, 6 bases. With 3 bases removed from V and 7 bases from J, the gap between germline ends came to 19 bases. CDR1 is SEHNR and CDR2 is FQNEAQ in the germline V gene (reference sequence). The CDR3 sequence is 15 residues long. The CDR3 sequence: CASSFPDRKGLEQYF. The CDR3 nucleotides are TGTGCCAGCAGCTTTCCGGACAGAAAAGGTTTAGAGCAGTACTTC.

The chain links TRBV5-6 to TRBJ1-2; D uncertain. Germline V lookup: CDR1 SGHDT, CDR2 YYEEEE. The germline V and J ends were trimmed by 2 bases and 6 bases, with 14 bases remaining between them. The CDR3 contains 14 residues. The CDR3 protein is CASSFYGPVNGYTF. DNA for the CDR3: TGTGCCAGCAGCTTTTATGGGCCAGTTAATGGCTACACCTTC.

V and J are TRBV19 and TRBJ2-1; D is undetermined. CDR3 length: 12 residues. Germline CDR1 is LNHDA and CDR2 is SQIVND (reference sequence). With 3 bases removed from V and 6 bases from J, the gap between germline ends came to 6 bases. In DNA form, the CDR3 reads TGTGCCAGTAGTATCGCCTTCAATGAGCAGTTCTTC. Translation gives CASSIAFNEQFF.

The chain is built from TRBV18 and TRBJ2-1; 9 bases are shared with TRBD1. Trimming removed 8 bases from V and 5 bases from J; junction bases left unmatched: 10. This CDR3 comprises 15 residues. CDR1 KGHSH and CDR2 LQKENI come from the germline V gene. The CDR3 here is CASTGAGQGNNEQFF. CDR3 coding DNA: TGTGCCAGCACCGGGGCGGGACAGGGTAACAATGAGCAGTTCTTC. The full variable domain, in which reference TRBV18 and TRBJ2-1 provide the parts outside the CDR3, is NAGVMQNPRHLVRRRGQEARLRCSPMKGHSHVYWYRQLPEEGLKFMVYLQKENIIDESGMPKERFSAEFPKEGPSILRIQQVVRGDSAAYFCASTGAGQGNNEQFFGPGTRLTVL.

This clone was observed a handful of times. The CDR3 coding sequence is TGTGCCAGCAGCTTAGGTTCCCTCCCCAGCCCTAACTATGGCTACACCTTC. It is translated as CASSLGSLPSPNYGYTF. The chain joins TRBV13 to TRBJ1-2; D call uncertain. V lost 0 bases to trimming and J lost 0 bases, with 14 bases between them. The germline V gene has CDR1 PRHDT and CDR2 FYEKMQ (reference sequence). This CDR3 has 17 amino acids.

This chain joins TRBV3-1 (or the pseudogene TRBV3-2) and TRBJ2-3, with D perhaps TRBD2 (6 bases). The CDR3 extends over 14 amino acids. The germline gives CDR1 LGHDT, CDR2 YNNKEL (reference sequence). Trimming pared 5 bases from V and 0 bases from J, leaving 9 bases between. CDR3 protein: CASSYSGSTDTQYF. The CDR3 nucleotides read TGTGCCAGCAGCTATAGCGGTAGCACAGATACGCAGTATTTT.